The 22 T cell receptor beta chains below were found in one sample sequenced in a study of T-cell memory formation after mild COVID-19. MiXCR was run by TCRdb on the 5' RACE reads, yielding one entry per CDR3 protein. This table has 200,000 to 250,000 distinct CDR3 sequences, 7.5% to 10% appearing once. The sequenced sample was PBMCs or a T cell subset sorted from them (not recorded which). The receptors originated from a man aged 18 to 29 who had mild COVID-19 (a few samples of this study predate the infection). Cell type and time point are not known.

The sample holds a few counts of this clonotype. The CDR3 bases are TGCAGCCTCGGGGTCTCCGGGCACAATGAGCAGTTCTTC. Protein: CSLGVSGHNEQFF. V gene TRBV29-1 combines with J gene TRBJ2-1; D might be TRBD2 (5 bases). The CDR3 length is 13 residues. In germline, CDR1 is SQVTM, CDR2 ANQGSEA. V was shortened by 8 bases and J by 5 bases, with 16 bases between the two germline ends.

A note on this clonotype: Relative to the germline gene, one junction end is altered; a read error may explain this. The rearrangement uses TRBV7-2 and TRBJ1-1; tentatively, D is TRBD1 (5 bases). CDR1 is SGHTA, CDR2 FQGNSA, per germline. The CDR3 is 13 residues long. This chain's CDR3 is CASSPGPNTEALF. The DNA of the CDR3 is TGTGCCAGCAGCCCGGGGCCGAACACTGAAGCTTTATTT.

A few counts support this clonotype. V usage is TRBV6-2 or TRBV6-3 and J usage is TRBJ2-2, with D perhaps TRBD1 or TRBD2 (5 bases each). The germline gives CDR1 MNHEY, CDR2 SVGEGT. This CDR3 contains 14 residues. The V end was cut by 6 bases, the J end by 8 bases, with 16 bases between. CDR3 sequence reads: CASSRGHPGGELFF. CDR3 DNA: TGTGCCAGCAGCCGAGGACACCCGGGAGGGGAGCTGTTTTTT.

This clonotype was recorded a few times. The V and J genes are TRBV20-1 and TRBJ2-3; TRBD2 is a possible D gene (6 bases). Trimming pared 2 bases from V and 0 bases from J, leaving 12 bases between. Germline assignment: CDR1 DFQATT and CDR2 SNEGSKA (reference sequence). The CDR3 is made up of 15 amino acids. As DNA, the CDR3 is TGCAGTGCTAGAAGTAGCGGAACTAGCACAGATACGCAGTATTTT. Translation gives CSARSSGTSTDTQYF.

The rearrangement joins TRBV29-1 to TRBJ1-2, with a weak D call TRBD1 (5 bases). The CDR3 totals 13 residues. V lost 7 bases and J 8 bases, leaving 20 bases between the germline ends. The germline gives CDR1 SQVTM, CDR2 ANQGSEA. Here the CDR3 reads CSGLTAGLAGYTF. The CDR3 region has the DNA TGCAGCGGATTGACAGCTGGGCTGGCAGGCTACACCTTC.

The sample holds a few counts of this clonotype. The rearrangement uses TRBV20-1 and TRBJ1-6, with D possibly being TRBD1 (5 bases). Trimming took off 3 bases at V and 7 bases at J, with 10 bases between the two ends. This CDR3 comprises 13 residues. Per the germline V gene, CDR1 is DFQATT and CDR2 is SNEGSKA (reference sequence). In nucleotides, the CDR3 is TGCAGTGCTAGTGGGGGTTTAAATTCACCCCTCCACTTT. Amino acids: CSASGGLNSPLHF.

The J gene is TRBJ2-2, the V gene TRBV9, with D maybe TRBD2 (5 bases). The CDR3 is 18 amino acids. In germline, CDR1 is SGDLS, CDR2 YYNGEE. The V end was cut by 4 bases, the J end by 6 bases, with 25 bases between. The CDR3 DNA reads TGTGCCAGCAGCCCCCGAGGAGGCGCAACGGCCGGGGCCGGGGAGCTGTTTTTT. Protein: CASSPRGGATAGAGELFF.

Concerning this clonotype itself: Mismatch with germline at one junction end may stem from a read error. The chain joins TRBV20-1 to TRBJ2-3; D ambiguous. This CDR3 is 13 amino acids long. Per the germline V gene, CDR1 is DFQATT and CDR2 is SNEGSKA (reference sequence). The CDR3 DNA reads as TGCAGTGCTAGAGGGAGAGCCACAGATACGAAGTATTTT. The encoded protein is CSARGRATDTKYF.

This clonotype occurred a few times. V gene TRBV5-6 combines with J gene TRBJ2-7; 8 nucleotides align to TRBD2. Trimming took 4 bases from V and 2 from J; bases not matched to a gene: 5. The CDR3 is made up of 14 amino acids. Germline-derived CDR1 and CDR2 are SGHDT and YYEEEE. The CDR3, as DNA: TGTGCCAGCAGCGTAGCGGGGCGAACCTACGAGCAGTACTTC. Translation gives CASSVAGRTYEQYF.

The chain joins TRBV5-1 to TRBJ1-5, with 7 bases fitting TRBD1. Germline V gene data show CDR1 as SGHRS and CDR2 as YFSETQ. The CDR3 is 18 residues long. V trimming: 1 base; J trimming: 0 bases; junction bases outside the gene matches: 10. CDR3 sequence reads: CASSLYPTGSNSNQPQHF. In DNA form, the CDR3 reads TGCGCCAGCAGCTTGTACCCGACAGGGTCGAATAGCAATCAGCCCCAGCATTTT. The entire variable domain, with the rest obtained from reference TRBV5-1 and TRBJ1-5, is as follows: KAGVTQTPRYLIKTRGQQVTLSCSPISGHRSVSWYQQTPGQGLQFLFEYFSETQRNKGNFPGRFSGRQFSNSRSEMNVSTLELGDSALYLCASSLYPTGSNSNQPQHFGDGTRLSIL.

This clonotype was recorded many times. The chain joins TRBV29-1 to TRBJ2-5; possible D gene TRBD1, 5 bases. Germline CDR1 reads SQVTM; CDR2 reads ANQGSEA. There are 13 residues in the CDR3. With 7 bases removed from V and 5 bases from J, the gap between germline ends came to 17 bases. As DNA, the CDR3 is TGCAGCGGGGGCGCACGATCGGCGGAGACCCAGTACTTC. Translating gives CSGGARSAETQYF. Looking up the rest from reference TRBV29-1 and TRBJ2-5 gives the full variable domain: SAVISQKPSRDICQRGTSLTIQCQVDSQVTMMFWYRQQPGQSLTLIATANQGSEATYESGFVIDKFPISRPNLTFSTLTVSNMSPEDSSIYLCSGGARSAETQYFGPGTRLLVL.

This clonotype was seen a few times. The J gene is TRBJ2-5, the V gene TRBV27, with D possibly called TRBD1 or TRBD2 (5 bases each). The CDR3 extends over 13 amino acids. Trimming took off 4 bases at V and 4 bases at J, with 10 bases between the two ends. Germline CDR1 and CDR2: MNHEY and SMNVEV (reference sequence). The CDR3 region has the DNA TGTGCCAGCAGTTGGGGGTCTGGAGAGACCCAGTACTTC. It specifies CASSWGSGETQYF.

This clonotype was observed many times. This chain connects TRBV7-2 to TRBJ2-1; D may be TRBD2 (6 bases). The V end lost 2 bases, the J end lost 2 bases, and 10 bases lay between the germline ends. This CDR3 is built from 15 residues. Looked up from germline, CDR1 is SGHTA and CDR2 is FQGNSA. DNA for the CDR3: TGTGCCAGCAGCTTATCTGCGGGGACCTACAATGAGCAGTTCTTC. It specifies CASSLSAGTYNEQFF.

The chain recombines TRBV2 with TRBJ1-1; D remains ambiguous. The V end was cut by 3 bases, the J end by 5 bases, with 16 bases between. The CDR3 runs 15 residues. Looked up from germline, CDR1 is SNHLY and CDR2 is FYNNEI. As DNA, the CDR3 is TGTGCCAGCAGTGACGAAAAGGAAGTAAAGACTGAAGCTTTCTTT. This encodes CASSDEKEVKTEAFF.

The rearrangement joins TRBV9 to TRBJ2-7; TRBD2 matches at 14 bases. Germline CDR1 SGDLS, CDR2 YYNGEE. The V and J ends lost 3 bases and 3 bases, in that order; junction bases with no gene match: 2. This CDR3 is built from 15 residues. As DNA, the CDR3 is TGTGCCAGCAGCGGAGGACTAGCGGGGGGCTACGAGCAGTACTTC. As protein: CASSGGLAGGYEQYF.

The chain combines TRBV4-1 with TRBJ2-3, with D possibly matching TRBD1 (5 bases). The ends were cut back, 0 bases at V and 5 bases at J, with 15 bases in the middle. This CDR3 is 16 amino acids long. Germline assignment: CDR1 MGHRA and CDR2 YSYEKL. The CDR3 loop is CASSQEAKGFVDTQYF. For the CDR3, the DNA is TGCGCCAGCAGCCAAGAGGCAAAGGGGTTCGTAGATACGCAGTATTTT.

This clonotype was seen many times. The V and J genes are TRBV5-1 and TRBJ2-5; 12 positions agree with TRBD1. J was trimmed by 6 bases and V by 1 base; bases with no gene match: 4. Germline CDR1 is SGHRS and CDR2 is YFSETQ. The CDR3 sequence is 15 residues long. The CDR3 DNA sequence: TGCGCCAGCAGCTTGAGGGACAGGGGGCGGCAGACCCAGTACTTC. Its translation: CASSLRDRGRQTQYF.

This clonotype was detected many times. The CDR3 nucleotides are TGTGCCAGCAGCTTCTACAGGGAGGTAGCGGGGGAGCTGTTTTTT. Translating gives CASSFYREVAGELFF. The V and J genes are TRBV5-6 and TRBJ2-2; D possibly matches TRBD1 or TRBD2 (6 bases each). The V gene's germline CDR1 is SGHDT and CDR2 YYEEEE. V dropped 2 bases and J dropped 8 bases, with 16 bases sitting between them. This CDR3 spans 15 amino acids.

This clonotype was observed a few times. The chain combines TRBV7-6 with TRBJ2-3, with D hard to call. V lost 7 bases and J 1 base, leaving 9 bases between the germline ends. The germline V gene encodes CDR1 SGHVS and CDR2 FNYEAQ. CDR3 length equals 13 residues. This CDR3 reads CASTEVGTDTQYF. In nucleotides, the CDR3 is TGTGCCAGCACCGAAGTGGGCACAGATACGCAGTATTTT. Supplemented by reference TRBV7-6 and TRBJ2-3, the full variable domain reads GAGVSQSPRYKVTKRGQDVALRCDPISGHVSLYWYRQALGQGPEFLTYFNYEAQQDKSGLPNDRFSAERPEGSISTLTIQRTEQRDSAMYRCASTEVGTDTQYFGPGTRLTVL.

The chain couples TRBV4-3 to TRBJ1-3; D is uncertain. The CDR3 is made up of 14 amino acids. Per the germline V gene, CDR1 is LGHNA and CDR2 is YSLEER. With 3 bases removed from V and 5 bases from J, the gap between germline ends came to 11 bases. The CDR3 DNA reads TGCGCCAGCAGCCACCCCCCGCCCCGAAACACCATATATTTT. Translated, it gives CASSHPPPRNTIYF.

This clonotype came up many times. J is TRBJ2-1 and V is TRBV3-1, with TRBD1 as a possible D gene (6 bases). Trimming left V 1 base short and J 7 bases short, with 20 bases between. Germline V gene data show CDR1 as LGHDT and CDR2 as YNNKEL (reference sequence). This CDR3 region has 17 residues. Here the CDR3 reads CASSQVSGRGARNEQFF. The CDR3 DNA is TGTGCCAGCAGCCAAGTGAGCGGCAGGGGTGCGAGAAATGAGCAGTTCTTC.

CDR3 residues: CASRGQGYGYTF. The CDR3 DNA sequence: TGTGCCAGCCGTGGACAGGGCTATGGCTACACCTTC. This chain connects TRBV6-5 to TRBJ1-2; TRBD1 aligns across 8 bases. V lost 8 bases and J lost 4; bases outside the gene matches: 3. The germline gives CDR1 MNHEY, CDR2 SVGAGI. The CDR3 has 12 amino acids.